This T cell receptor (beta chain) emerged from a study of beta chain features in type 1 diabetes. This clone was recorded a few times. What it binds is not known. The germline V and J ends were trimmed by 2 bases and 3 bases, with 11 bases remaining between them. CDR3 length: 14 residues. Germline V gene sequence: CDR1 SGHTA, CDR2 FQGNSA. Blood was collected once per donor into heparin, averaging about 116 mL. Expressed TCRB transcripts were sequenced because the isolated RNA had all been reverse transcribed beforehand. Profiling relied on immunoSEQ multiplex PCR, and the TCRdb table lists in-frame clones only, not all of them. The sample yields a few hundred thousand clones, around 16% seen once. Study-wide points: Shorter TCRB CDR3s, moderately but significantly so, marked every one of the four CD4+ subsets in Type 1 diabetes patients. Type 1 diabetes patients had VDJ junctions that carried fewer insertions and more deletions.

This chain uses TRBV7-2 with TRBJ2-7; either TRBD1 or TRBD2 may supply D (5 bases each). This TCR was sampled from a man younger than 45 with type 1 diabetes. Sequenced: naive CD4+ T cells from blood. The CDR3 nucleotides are TGTGCCAGCAGCTTATCCCCAGGGAGCTACGAGCAGTACTTC. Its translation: CASSLSPGSYEQYF.